This T cell receptor beta chain was sequenced during a study of T cell repertoires in cytomegalovirus infection (dated by TCRdb to about 2019). The study in broad terms: Because public TCR beta signatures pointed to carriage of CMV infection together with the matching HLA type, the HLA type of each donor mattered for the analysis. What the authors observed across the whole study: Carriers of CMV infection plus the relevant HLA type were discriminated by the cumulative frequency of public TCR beta family members in the study cohort and in an independent 352-donor cohort. The ex vivo response was dominated by HLA-C-restricted CMV-specific TCR beta clonotypes, which also provided the single most frequent clonotype in two of eight donors.

The sequencing machine was an Illumina HiSeq 1500. TCRdb reprocessed the public reads (quality trimming at Q25 with fastp, clone calling with MiXCR) and kept in-frame beta chains. Merged by CDR3 protein, the rows form single entries marked with the most common genes and DNA. The sample table contains approximately 140,000 distinct CDR3 sequences; only one count was recorded for 7% to 10% of them. The ten largest clonotypes hold over 9.5% of the sample. This clonotype was picked up a small number of times. Its antigen is still unknown. Germline and junction disagree at one end, which may indicate a read error. Counted from cysteine to phenylalanine, this CDR3 has 15 amino acids. Of all the DNA, just the CDR3 is kept, 45 bases in frame from base 1.

Sample: PBMCs. The TCR sequence derives from a human donor in good health (CMV status not recorded). Some clones in this sample may be carry-over from other donors' samples. The chain is encoded by TRBV5-3 joined to TRBJ1-5; there is no confident call for the D gene. TRBV5-3 is recorded as an ORF, its role being uncertain. The sequence in DNA is TGTGCCAGCAGCTTATGGGGTACGAGCAATCAGCCCCAGCATTTT. This gives the protein CASSLWGTSNQPQHF.